Below, 9 T cell receptor beta chains from the same sample are listed, as sequenced in a study of blood T cells in healthy people across ages. Using a J-beta primer mix together with a sample-barcoded 5' primer, a second PCR was run for roughly 6 to 11 cycles. TCRdb called the 5' RACE reads again in MiXCR, with one record for every CDR3 protein. The profile shows 1.5 million to 2 million distinct CDR3 sequences, roughly 49% of them singletons. Sequencing used blood. The source of these receptors is a middle-aged woman in good health.

The CDR3 here is CASSQGPGMQIAKNIQYF. CDR3 bases: TGCGCCAGCAGCCAGGGACCAGGAATGCAAATAGCCAAAAACATTCAGTACTTC. V usage is TRBV4-1 and J usage is TRBJ2-4; the D call may be TRBD1 or TRBD2 (5 bases each). Between the trimmed V and J ends, which lost 3 bases and 0 bases, there was a span of 18 bases. The CDR3 has 18 amino acids. CDR1 is MGHRA, CDR2 YSYEKL, per germline.

This clonotype showed up just a few times. The J gene is TRBJ2-3, the V gene TRBV20-1; the D gene is possibly TRBD2 (5 bases). The CDR3 is made up of 11 amino acids. Germline V gene data show CDR1 as DFQATT and CDR2 as SNEGSKA (reference sequence). V was pared by 8 bases and J by 8 bases, with 14 bases between. The CDR3: CSYDPGSTQYF. In DNA form, the CDR3 reads TGCAGTTACGACCCGGGGAGTACGCAGTATTTT.

This clonotype was recorded once. The CDR3 DNA reads as TGTGCCAGCAGCACAGGGATCTCTGGGGCCAACGTCCTGACTTTC. Translated: CASSTGISGANVLTF. This chain links TRBV12-3 or TRBV12-4 with TRBJ2-6, with TRBD1 as a possible D gene (6 bases). The CDR3 length is 15 residues. The ends were cut back, 6 bases at V and 0 bases at J, with 9 bases in the middle.

V and J are TRBV5-1 and TRBJ2-1, with a tentative D call TRBD1 (5 bases). The CDR3 runs to 15 residues. Germline V lookup: CDR1 SGHRS, CDR2 YFSETQ. Deletions cut 4 bases from V and 7 bases from J, with 18 bases between. The CDR3 spells CASSPGYGQGNEQFF. The CDR3 bases are TGCGCCAGCAGCCCAGGGTATGGACAAGGGAATGAGCAGTTCTTC.

On this clonotype itself: One junction end does not reproduce the germline sequence, and a read error may be involved. The V and J genes are TRBV27 and TRBJ2-5; 15 nucleotides align to TRBD2. Germline values: CDR1 MNHEY, CDR2 SMNVEV (reference sequence). The CDR3 length is 16 residues. The CDR3 DNA reads TGTGCCAGCCGGGGACTAGCGGGAGGACTCCAAGAGATCCAGTACTTC. This encodes CASRGLAGGLQEIQYF.

The chain recombines TRBV20-1 with TRBJ2-3; 7 positions agree with TRBD2. V dropped 3 bases and J dropped 6; count of bases not matched to a gene: 9. In germline, CDR1 is DFQATT, CDR2 SNEGSKA (reference sequence). The CDR3 extends over 14 amino acids. CDR3 sequence (DNA): TGCAGTGCTAGTCGCCTAGCGGAGGATGATACGCAGTATTTT. Protein product: CSASRLAEDDTQYF.

The CDR3 DNA follows: TGCGCCAGCAGCCCCGGGACAACCACTATGAACACTGAAGCTTTCTTT. It specifies CASSPGTTTMNTEAFF. The chain uses TRBV5-1 and TRBJ1-1, with D possibly matching TRBD1 (6 bases). Germline CDR1 SGHRS, CDR2 YFSETQ. This CDR3 region has 16 residues. Trimming removed 4 bases from V and 0 bases from J, with 16 bases in between.

V is TRBV7-9 and J is TRBJ1-1, with D uncertain. This CDR3 spans 15 amino acids. Germline loops: CDR1 SEHNR, CDR2 FQNEAQ (reference sequence). The V and J ends lost 0 bases and 3 bases respectively, with 11 bases between them. CDR3 bases: TGTGCCAGCAGCTTAGCCCCGGCAGCGGACACTGAAGCTTTCTTT. Amino acids: CASSLAPAADTEAFF.

The chain carries TRBV11-3 and TRBJ1-5; 9 bases are a match to TRBD1. The CDR3 contains 14 residues. CDR1 is SGHNT and CDR2 is YENEEA in the germline V gene. J lost 7 bases, V lost 5 bases, and 6 bases had no gene match. The CDR3 reads CASSPGQGRQPQHF. The CDR3 DNA reads as TGTGCCAGCAGCCCGGGACAGGGACGGCAGCCCCAGCATTTT.